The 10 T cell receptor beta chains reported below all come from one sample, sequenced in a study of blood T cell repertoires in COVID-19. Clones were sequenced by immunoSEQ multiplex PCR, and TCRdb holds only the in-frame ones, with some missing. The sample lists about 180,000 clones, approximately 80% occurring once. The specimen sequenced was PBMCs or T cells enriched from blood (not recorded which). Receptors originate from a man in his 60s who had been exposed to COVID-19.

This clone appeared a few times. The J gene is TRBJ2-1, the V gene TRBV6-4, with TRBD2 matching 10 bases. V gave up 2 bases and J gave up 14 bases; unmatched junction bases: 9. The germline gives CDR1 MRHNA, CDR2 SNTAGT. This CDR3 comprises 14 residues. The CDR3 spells CASSDGEAGGPKFF. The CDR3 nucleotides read TGTGCCAGCAGTGACGGGGAAGCGGGAGGGCCGAAGTTCTTC.

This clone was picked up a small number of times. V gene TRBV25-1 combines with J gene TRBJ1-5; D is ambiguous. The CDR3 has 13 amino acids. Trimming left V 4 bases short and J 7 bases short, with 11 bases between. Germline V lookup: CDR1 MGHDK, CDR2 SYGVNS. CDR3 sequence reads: CASSGYGVQPQHF. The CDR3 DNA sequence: TGTGCCAGCAGTGGATACGGGGTACAGCCCCAGCATTTT.

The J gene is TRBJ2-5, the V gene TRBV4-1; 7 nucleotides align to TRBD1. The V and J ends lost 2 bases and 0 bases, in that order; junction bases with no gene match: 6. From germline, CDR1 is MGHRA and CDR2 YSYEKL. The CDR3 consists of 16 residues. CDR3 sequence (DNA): TGCGCCAGCAGCCAAATGGGACAGATCTACCAAGAGACCCAGTACTTC. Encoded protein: CASSQMGQIYQETQYF.

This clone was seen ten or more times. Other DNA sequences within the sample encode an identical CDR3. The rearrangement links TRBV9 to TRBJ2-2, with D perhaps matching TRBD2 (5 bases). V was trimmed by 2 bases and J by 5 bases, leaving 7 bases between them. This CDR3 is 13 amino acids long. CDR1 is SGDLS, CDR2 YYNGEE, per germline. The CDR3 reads CASSVGGTGELFF. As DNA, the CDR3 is TGTGCCAGCAGCGTTGGAGGAACCGGGGAGCTGTTTTTT.

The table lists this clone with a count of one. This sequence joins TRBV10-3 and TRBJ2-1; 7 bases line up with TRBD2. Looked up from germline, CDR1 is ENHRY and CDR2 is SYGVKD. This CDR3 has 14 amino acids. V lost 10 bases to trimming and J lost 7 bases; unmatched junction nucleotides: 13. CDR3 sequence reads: CATGVGGAGNEQFF. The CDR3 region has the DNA TGTGCCACCGGGGTCGGGGGAGCGGGAAATGAGCAGTTCTTC.

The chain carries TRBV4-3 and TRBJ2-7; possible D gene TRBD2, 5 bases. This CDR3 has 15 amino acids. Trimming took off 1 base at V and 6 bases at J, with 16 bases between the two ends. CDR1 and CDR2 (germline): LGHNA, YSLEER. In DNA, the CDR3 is TGCGCCAGCAGCCAAGGGTGGGCCCGAGAGGGCGAGCAGTACTTC. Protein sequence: CASSQGWAREGEQYF.

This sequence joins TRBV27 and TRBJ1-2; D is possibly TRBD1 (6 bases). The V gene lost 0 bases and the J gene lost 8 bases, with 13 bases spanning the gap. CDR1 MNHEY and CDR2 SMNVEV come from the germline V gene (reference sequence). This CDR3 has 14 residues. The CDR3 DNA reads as TGTGCCAGCAGTTTATCGTTCAGGGGTGGAGGCTACACCTTC. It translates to CASSLSFRGGGYTF.

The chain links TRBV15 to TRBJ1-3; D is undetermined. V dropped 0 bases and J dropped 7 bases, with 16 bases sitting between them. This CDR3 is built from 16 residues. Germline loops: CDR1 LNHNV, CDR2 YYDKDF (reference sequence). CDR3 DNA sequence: TGTGCCACCAGCAGAGATCCGGGCGGGGTGGGGAACACCATATATTTT. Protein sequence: CATSRDPGGVGNTIYF.

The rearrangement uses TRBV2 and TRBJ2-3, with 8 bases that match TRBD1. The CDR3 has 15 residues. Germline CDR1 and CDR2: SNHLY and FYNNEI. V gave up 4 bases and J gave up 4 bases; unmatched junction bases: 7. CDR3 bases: TGTGCCAGCAGTGCGACAGGGGTGTTAGCAGATACGCAGTATTTT. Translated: CASSATGVLADTQYF.

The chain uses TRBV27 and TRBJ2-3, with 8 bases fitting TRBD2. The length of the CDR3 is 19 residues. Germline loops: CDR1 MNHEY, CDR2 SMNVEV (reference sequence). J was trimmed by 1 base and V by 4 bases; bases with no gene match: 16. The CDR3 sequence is CASSSTSGGLPRGTDTQYF. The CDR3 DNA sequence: TGTGCCAGCAGTTCTACTAGCGGTGGCCTACCGAGGGGCACAGATACGCAGTATTTT.